This record covers a single TCR beta chain. This specimen comes from a study of shared T cell receptors in the human thymus. Sequencing was performed with immunoSEQ multiplex PCR; in TCRdb, only in-frame clones are kept and a portion is missing. The sample shows hundreds of thousands of clones, roughly 90% of them seen only once. V was pared by 1 base and J by 5 bases, with 14 bases between. The length of the CDR3 is 15 residues. From germline, CDR1 is SNHLY and CDR2 FYNNEI. These data were also filed under a second study, of human thymus T cells. That publication notes: Corrective cardiac surgery supplied the resected thymus tissue. Unrelated individuals were reported by related research to share highly overlapping thymic repertoires.

This clonotype originated in a boy under two years old with a congenital heart defect. Sequencing was done on a sample of thymocytes. The chain carries TRBV2 and TRBJ1-2; D possibly corresponds to TRBD1 (6 bases). The CDR3 coding sequence is TGTGCCAGCAGTGAAGAGCGGGGGGCGGGATATGGCTACACCTTC. Its translation is CASSEERGAGYGYTF. The full variable domain, its missing parts supplied by reference TRBV2 and TRBJ1-2, is EPEVTQTPSHQVTQMGQEVILRCVPISNHLYFYWYRQILGQKVEFLVSFYNNEISEKSEIFDDQFSVERPDGSNFTLKIRSTKLEDSAMYFCASSEERGAGYGYTFGSGTRLTVV.